This TCR beta chain is drawn from a study of early T cells in non-severe SARS-CoV-2 infection. As for the study in general: Chains from this unsorted whole-blood bulk RNA could not be paired.

CDR3 length: 15 amino acids. V trimming: 5 bases; J trimming: 3 bases; junction bases outside the gene matches: 7. This clonotype has a count of ten or more. MiXCR was run by TCRdb on the 5' RACE reads, yielding one entry per CDR3 protein. The top ten clones hold around 2.9% of a sample with approximately 69,000 distinct CDR3 sequences, about an eighth of them seen once. The specimen comprised whole blood, sampled at baseline. This chain links TRBV12-3 or TRBV12-4 with TRBJ2-3; 8 nucleotides align to TRBD1. The TCR was taken from an adult who was a healthcare worker with PCR-confirmed SARS-CoV-2 infection or an uninfected control (not recorded which). The DNA of the CDR3 is TGTGCCAGCAGTCCGGACAGGGCGAGGACAGATACGCAGTATTTT. It yields the protein CASSPDRARTDTQYF.